Below, one T cell receptor beta chain is given with its context. Vbeta (60) and Jbeta (13) primers were used in the PCR. Profiling relied on immunoSEQ multiplex PCR, and the TCRdb table lists in-frame clones only, not all of them. Of around 76,000 clones in the sample, 65% to 70% were seen once. This sample is part of a study of cytomegalovirus exposure and HLA in healthy donors. This CDR3 has 14 amino acids. From germline, CDR1 is MNHNY and CDR2 SVGAGI (reference sequence). V dropped 5 bases and J dropped 8; count of bases not matched to a gene: 11. The chain combines TRBV6-6 with TRBJ1-2; 7 nucleotides line up with TRBD1. The clonotype was recovered from a man aged 35 to 55 in good health and CMV-seropositive. The sequenced material came from PBMCs. CDR3 residues: CASSGQGGSGGYTF. For the CDR3, the DNA is TGTGCCAGCAGTGGGCAGGGGGGATCAGGAGGCTACACCTTC.